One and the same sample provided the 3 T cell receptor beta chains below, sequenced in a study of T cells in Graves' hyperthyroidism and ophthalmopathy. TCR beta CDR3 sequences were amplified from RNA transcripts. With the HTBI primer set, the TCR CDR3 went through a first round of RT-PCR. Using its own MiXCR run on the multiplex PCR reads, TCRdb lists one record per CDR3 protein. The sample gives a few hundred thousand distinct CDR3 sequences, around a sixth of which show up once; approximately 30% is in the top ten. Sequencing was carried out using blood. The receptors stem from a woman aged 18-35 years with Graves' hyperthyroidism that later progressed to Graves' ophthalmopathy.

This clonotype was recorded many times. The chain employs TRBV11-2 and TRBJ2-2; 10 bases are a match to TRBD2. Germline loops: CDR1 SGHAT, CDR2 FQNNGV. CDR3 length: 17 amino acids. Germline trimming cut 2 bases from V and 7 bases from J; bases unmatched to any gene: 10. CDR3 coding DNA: TGTGCCAGCAGCTTAACCCCTAGCGGGAGTATCGGCGGGGAGCTGTTTTTT. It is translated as CASSLTPSGSIGGELFF.

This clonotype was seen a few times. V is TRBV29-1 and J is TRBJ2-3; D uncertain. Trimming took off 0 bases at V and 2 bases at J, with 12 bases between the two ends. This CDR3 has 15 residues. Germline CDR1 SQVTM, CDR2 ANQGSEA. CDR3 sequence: CSVEEDWTVTDTQYF. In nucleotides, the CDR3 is TGCAGCGTTGAAGAGGATTGGACGGTCACAGATACGCAGTATTTT.

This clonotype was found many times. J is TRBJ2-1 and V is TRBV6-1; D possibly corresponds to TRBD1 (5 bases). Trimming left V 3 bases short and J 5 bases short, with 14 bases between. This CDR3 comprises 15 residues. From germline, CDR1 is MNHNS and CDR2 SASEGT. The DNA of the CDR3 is TGTGCCAGCAGTGACCTACGTACAGGAAACAATGAGCAGTTCTTC. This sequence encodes CASSDLRTGNNEQFF.